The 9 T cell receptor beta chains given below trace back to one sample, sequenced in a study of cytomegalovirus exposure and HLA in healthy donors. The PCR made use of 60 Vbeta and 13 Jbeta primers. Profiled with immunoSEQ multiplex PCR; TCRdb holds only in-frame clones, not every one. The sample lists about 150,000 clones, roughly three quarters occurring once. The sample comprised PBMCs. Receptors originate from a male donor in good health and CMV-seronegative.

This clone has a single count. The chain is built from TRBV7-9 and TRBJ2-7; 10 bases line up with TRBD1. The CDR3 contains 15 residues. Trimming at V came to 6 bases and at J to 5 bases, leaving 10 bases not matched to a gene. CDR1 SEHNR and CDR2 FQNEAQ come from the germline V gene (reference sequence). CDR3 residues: CASRPDRGLSHEQYF. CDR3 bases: TGTGCCAGCAGACCCGACAGGGGGCTTTCCCACGAGCAGTACTTC. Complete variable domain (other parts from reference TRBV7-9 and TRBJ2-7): DTGVSQNPRHKITKRGQNVTFRCDPISEHNRLYWYRQTLGQGPEFLTYFQNEAQLEKSRLLSDRFSAERPKGSFSTLEIQRTEQGDSAMYLCASRPDRGLSHEQYFGPGTRLTVT.

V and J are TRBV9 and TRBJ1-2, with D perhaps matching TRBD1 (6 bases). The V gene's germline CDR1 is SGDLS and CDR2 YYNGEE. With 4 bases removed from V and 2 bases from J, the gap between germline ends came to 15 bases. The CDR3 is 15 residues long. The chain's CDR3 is CASSTPGGANYGYTF. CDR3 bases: TGTGCCAGCAGCACCCCGGGGGGCGCAAACTATGGCTACACCTTC.

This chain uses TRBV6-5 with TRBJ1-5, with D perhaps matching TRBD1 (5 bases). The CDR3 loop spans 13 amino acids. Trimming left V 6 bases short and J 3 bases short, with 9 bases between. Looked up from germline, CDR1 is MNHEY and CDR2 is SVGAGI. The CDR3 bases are TGTGCCAGCAGATGGGACTTCAATCAGCCCCAGCATTTT. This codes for CASRWDFNQPQHF.

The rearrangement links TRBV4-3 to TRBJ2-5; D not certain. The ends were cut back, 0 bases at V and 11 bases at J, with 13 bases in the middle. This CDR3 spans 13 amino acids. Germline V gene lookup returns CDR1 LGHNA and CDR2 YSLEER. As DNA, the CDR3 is TGCGCCAGCAGCCAAGACTACTCAACGGAGCAGTACTTC. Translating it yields CASSQDYSTEQYF.

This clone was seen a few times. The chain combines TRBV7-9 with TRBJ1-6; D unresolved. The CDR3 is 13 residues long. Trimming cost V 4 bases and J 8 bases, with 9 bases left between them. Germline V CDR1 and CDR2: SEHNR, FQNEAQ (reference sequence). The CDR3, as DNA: TGTGCCAGCAGCTCTCAGGACTATTCACCCCTCCACTTT. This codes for CASSSQDYSPLHF.

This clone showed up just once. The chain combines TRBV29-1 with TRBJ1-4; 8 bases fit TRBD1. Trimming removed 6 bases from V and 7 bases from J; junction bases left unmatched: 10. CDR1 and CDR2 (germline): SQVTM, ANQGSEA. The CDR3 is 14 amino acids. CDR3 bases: TGCAGCGTCCAGTCCGGACAGGGACTTGAAAAACTGTTTTTT. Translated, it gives CSVQSGQGLEKLFF.

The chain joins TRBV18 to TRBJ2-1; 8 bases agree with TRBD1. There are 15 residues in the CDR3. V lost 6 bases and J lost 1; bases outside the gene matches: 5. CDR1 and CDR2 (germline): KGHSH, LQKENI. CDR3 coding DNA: TGTGCCAGCTCCCCTTGGACAGGGTCCTACAATGAGCAGTTCTTC. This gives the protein CASSPWTGSYNEQFF. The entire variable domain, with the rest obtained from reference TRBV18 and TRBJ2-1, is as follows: NAGVMQNPRHLVRRRGQEARLRCSPMKGHSHVYWYRQLPEEGLKFMVYLQKENIIDESGMPKERFSAEFPKEGPSILRIQQVVRGDSAAYFCASSPWTGSYNEQFFGPGTRLTVL.

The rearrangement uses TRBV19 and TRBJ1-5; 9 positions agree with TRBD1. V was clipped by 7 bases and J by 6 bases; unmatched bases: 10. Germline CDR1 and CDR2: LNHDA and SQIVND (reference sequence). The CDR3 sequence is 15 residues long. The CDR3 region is CASTPYRGQGQPQHF. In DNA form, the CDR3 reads TGTGCCAGTACCCCCTACAGGGGGCAGGGTCAGCCCCAGCATTTT.

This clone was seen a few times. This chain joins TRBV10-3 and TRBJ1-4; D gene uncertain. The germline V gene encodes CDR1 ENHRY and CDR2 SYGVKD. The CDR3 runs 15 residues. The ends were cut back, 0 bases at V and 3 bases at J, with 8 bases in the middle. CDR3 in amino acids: CAISESEGSNEKLFF. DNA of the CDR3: TGTGCCATCAGTGAGTCAGAGGGTTCTAATGAAAAACTGTTTTTT.